These 14 T cell receptor beta chains were all obtained from the same sample, sequenced in a study of T cell responses to AZD1222 COVID-19 vaccine. Produced via immunoSEQ multiplex PCR; TCRdb's table is partial and in-frame only. The sample yields about 130,000 clones, roughly 87% seen once. The material was peripheral blood, obtained 28 days after the second AZD1222 dose. Receptors originate from an adult who received the AZD1222 COVID-19 vaccine.

The chain has TRBV6-5 and TRBJ1-1, with D hard to call. From germline, CDR1 is MNHEY and CDR2 SVGAGI. CDR3 length: 12 amino acids. V was cut by 6 bases and J by 7 bases, with 12 bases left in between. As DNA, the CDR3 is TGTGCCAGCAGCCGCACCGAATTTGAAGCTTTCTTT. Its protein is CASSRTEFEAFF.

V gene TRBV3-1 (or the pseudogene TRBV3-2) combines with J gene TRBJ1-2; perhaps TRBD1 as D (6 bases). Per germline, CDR1 LGHDT and CDR2 YNNKEL (reference sequence). The germline V and J ends were trimmed by 3 bases and 6 bases, with 8 bases remaining between them. This CDR3 region has 12 residues. The CDR3 coding sequence is TGTGCCAGCAGCCAGTACAGGGATGGCTACACCTTC. Encoded protein: CASSQYRDGYTF.

The genes are TRBV2 and TRBJ1-1; D perhaps matches TRBD1 (6 bases). CDR3 length: 13 residues. From germline, CDR1 is SNHLY and CDR2 FYNNEI. Trimming cost V 4 bases and J 6 bases, with 12 bases left between them. CDR3 coding DNA: TGTGCCAGCAGTGTAGGGGGGGTCGCTGAAGCTTTCTTT. It encodes CASSVGGVAEAFF.

The V gene is TRBV5-1, the J gene TRBJ1-3; D uncertain. Trimming pared 0 bases from V and 7 bases from J, leaving 11 bases between. The germline CDR1 and CDR2 sequences are SGHRS and YFSETQ. This CDR3 is built from 14 residues. CDR3 amino acids: CASSLDGNDNTIYF. For the CDR3, the DNA is TGCGCCAGCAGCTTGGACGGGAATGATAACACCATATATTTT.

V usage is TRBV15 and J usage is TRBJ1-2, with D possibly TRBD1 on 6 matching bases. Germline CDR1 LNHNV, CDR2 YYDKDF (reference sequence). The CDR3 runs 15 residues. Trimming took off 3 bases at V and 6 bases at J, with 17 bases between the two ends. In nucleotides, the CDR3 is TGTGCCACCAGCAGGAGCCCTACAGGGTTCAATGGCTACACCTTC. Encoded protein: CATSRSPTGFNGYTF.

V gene TRBV7-2 combines with J gene TRBJ1-1, with 12 bases identical to TRBD1. V lost 2 bases, J lost 5 bases, and 9 bases stayed unmatched. The V gene's germline CDR1 is SGHTA and CDR2 FQGNSA. The CDR3 has 17 residues. CDR3 sequence (DNA): TGTGCCAGCAGCTTAAGGGGACAGGGGGCGCAAAGGACTGAAGCTTTCTTT. Protein sequence: CASSLRGQGAQRTEAFF. Filled out from reference TRBV7-2 and TRBJ1-1, the complete variable domain reads GAGVSQSPSNKVTEKGKDVELRCDPISGHTALYWYRQSLGQGLEFLIYFQGNSAPDKSGLPSDRFSAERTGGSVSTLTIQRTQQEDSAVYLCASSLRGQGAQRTEAFFGQGTRLTVV.

The genes are TRBV30 and TRBJ2-7; D is ambiguous. Germline V gene data show CDR1 as GTSNPN and CDR2 as SVGIG (reference sequence). This CDR3 contains 16 residues. Trimming took 1 base from V and 4 from J, leaving 20 bases between them. Written as DNA, the CDR3 is TGTGCCTGGAGTGCCTACCGATTTAAGAAGAATTACGAGCAGTACTTC. Protein product: CAWSAYRFKKNYEQYF. Using reference TRBV30 and TRBJ2-7 for the parts outside the CDR3, the full variable domain is SQTIHQWPATLVQPVGSPLSLECTVEGTSNPNLYWYRQAAGRGLQLLFYSVGIGQISSEVPQNLSASRPQDRQFILSSKKLLLSDSGFYLCAWSAYRFKKNYEQYFGPGTRLTVT.

The rearrangement joins TRBV7-8 to TRBJ1-5; maybe TRBD1 (5 bases). Looked up from germline, CDR1 is SGHVS and CDR2 is FQNEAQ. This CDR3 comprises 14 residues. Trimming removed 3 bases at V and 3 bases at J, with 9 bases between. CDR3: CASSFAGTNQPQHF. The CDR3 DNA reads as TGTGCCAGCAGCTTTGCAGGGACCAATCAGCCCCAGCATTTT.

This clone was seen more than once but under ten times. The V and J genes are TRBV11-2 and TRBJ1-2; D is ambiguous. The CDR3 is made up of 12 amino acids. V lost 5 bases and J 6 bases, leaving 10 bases between the germline ends. In germline, CDR1 is SGHAT, CDR2 FQNNGV. The CDR3 protein is CASSPERHGYTF. CDR3 nucleotides: TGTGCCAGCAGCCCCGAGAGACATGGCTACACCTTC.

This CDR3 reads CASSSAGGGNYEQYF. The CDR3 bases are TGCGCCAGCAGCTCTGCAGGGGGTGGGAACTACGAGCAGTACTTC. This chain links TRBV5-1 with TRBJ2-7; 7 bases line up with TRBD1. CDR1 SGHRS and CDR2 YFSETQ come from the germline V gene. V was clipped by 3 bases and J by 3 bases; unmatched bases: 9. The CDR3 runs 15 residues.

The rearrangement uses TRBV6-5 and TRBJ2-7; the match to TRBD1 covers 9 bases. V was clipped by 6 bases and J by 6 bases; unmatched bases: 9. Germline V CDR1 and CDR2: MNHEY, SVGAGI. CDR3 length: 14 residues. CDR3 loop: CASSYRDRDGEQYF. The CDR3 nucleotides read TGTGCCAGCAGCTACCGGGACAGGGACGGCGAGCAGTACTTC.

This sequence joins TRBV7-9 and TRBJ1-1; TRBD1 matches at 9 bases. CDR3 length: 15 amino acids. Germline-derived CDR1 and CDR2 are SEHNR and FQNEAQ (reference sequence). Trimming removed 0 bases from V and 2 bases from J; junction bases left unmatched: 1. This CDR3 is CASSLADRGNTEAFF. Written as DNA, the CDR3 is TGTGCCAGCAGCTTAGCGGACAGGGGCAACACTGAAGCTTTCTTT.

V is TRBV6-5 and J is TRBJ2-5; 7 positions match TRBD1. Per the germline V gene, CDR1 is MNHEY and CDR2 is SVGAGI. The junction had 17 bases not matched to a gene; V was cut back by 11 bases and J by 5 bases. This CDR3 is built from 15 residues. In DNA form, the CDR3 reads TGTGCCTGCTCGCATACAGGGGCCCGCGCCGAGACCCAGTACTTC. Amino acid sequence: CACSHTGARAETQYF.

The rearrangement joins TRBV4-1 to TRBJ1-2; D is ambiguous. The ends were cut back, 1 base at V and 5 bases at J, with 17 bases in the middle. Germline lookup yields CDR1 MGHRA and CDR2 YSYEKL. The CDR3 is 16 amino acids. The CDR3 here is CASSQGWWAPGYGYTF. The CDR3 region has the DNA TGCGCCAGCAGCCAAGGTTGGTGGGCTCCCGGGTATGGCTACACCTTC.